These 22 T cell receptor beta chains were all obtained from the same sample, sequenced in a study of cytomegalovirus exposure and HLA in healthy donors. PCR involved 60 Vbeta and 13 Jbeta primers. Profiling relied on immunoSEQ multiplex PCR, and the TCRdb table lists in-frame clones only, not all of them. The sample shows 100,000 or so clones, 70% to 75% of them seen only once. What was sequenced was PBMCs. Receptors originate from a man aged 40-50 years in good health and CMV-seronegative.

CDR3 sequence (DNA): TGCGCCAGCAGCCAAGTAGTTAGCGGGGGCTACTCCTACAATGAGCAGTTCTTC. Its translation is CASSQVVSGGYSYNEQFF. V usage is TRBV4-3 and J usage is TRBJ2-1, with 9 bases aligning to TRBD2. The CDR3 consists of 18 residues. Germline trimming cut 1 base from V and 0 bases from J; bases unmatched to any gene: 7. CDR1 is LGHNA and CDR2 is YSLEER in the germline V gene.

J is TRBJ2-3 and V is TRBV14, with TRBD2 matching 8 bases. Per the germline V gene, CDR1 is SGHDN and CDR2 is FVKESK. This CDR3 has 16 residues. V was clipped by 1 base and J by 7 bases; unmatched bases: 10. DNA of the CDR3: TGTGCCAGCAGCCAAGGAATTAGCGGGAATGGGAATACGCAGTATTTT. It yields the protein CASSQGISGNGNTQYF.

The chain has TRBV5-6 and TRBJ1-5; 8 nucleotides line up with TRBD1. From germline, CDR1 is SGHDT and CDR2 YYEEEE. With 5 bases clipped from V and 5 bases from J, the junction kept 3 bases outside the gene matches. The CDR3 has 13 residues. The CDR3 region is CASSLTGDQPQHF. The CDR3 region has the DNA TGTGCCAGCAGTTTGACAGGGGATCAGCCCCAGCATTTT.

The rearrangement joins TRBV5-1 to TRBJ2-6, with a tentative D call TRBD1 (6 bases). The CDR3 sequence is 17 residues long. Trimming stripped 4 bases from V and 0 bases from J, with 14 bases between. CDR1 SGHRS and CDR2 YFSETQ come from the germline V gene. Written as DNA, the CDR3 is TGCGCCAGCAGCCCGGGGACACAATACTCTGGGGCCAACGTCCTGACTTTC. Its translation is CASSPGTQYSGANVLTF.

The chain joins TRBV13 to TRBJ1-6; TRBD1 matches 10 bases. The CDR3 covers 15 residues. V was pared by 0 bases and J by 13 bases, with 6 bases of the junction left unmatched. Looked up from germline, CDR1 is PRHDT and CDR2 is FYEKMQ (reference sequence). The CDR3, as DNA: TGTGCCAGCAGCTTAGGAGGACAGGGGGTCAGGCCCCTCCACTTT. It encodes CASSLGGQGVRPLHF.

This clone was seen a handful of times. The V and J genes are TRBV2 and TRBJ2-7, with 8 bases identical to TRBD1. This CDR3 region has 15 residues. Looked up from germline, CDR1 is SNHLY and CDR2 is FYNNEI. Losses at the gene ends were 7 bases for V and 0 bases for J; bases not matched to a gene: 8. CDR3 DNA: TGTGCCAGCAAACTCCAGGGGGCGGACTCCTACGAGCAGTACTTC. It is translated as CASKLQGADSYEQYF.

This chain connects TRBV6-5 to TRBJ1-5, with D unresolved. From germline, CDR1 is MNHEY and CDR2 SVGAGI. The germline V and J ends were trimmed by 6 bases and 4 bases, with 13 bases remaining between them. This CDR3 is 14 amino acids long. This CDR3 is CASSGYPGNQPQHF. The CDR3, as DNA: TGTGCCAGCAGCGGCTACCCGGGGAATCAGCCCCAGCATTTT.

The chain is built from TRBV5-6 and TRBJ2-5; 7 bases line up with TRBD1. TRBJ2-7 explains the end of the DNA better; the J call may be wrong. The CDR3 sequence is 13 residues long. The germline V gene encodes CDR1 SGHDT and CDR2 YYEEEE. Here the CDR3 reads CASSTGAGYEQYF. The CDR3 DNA reads as TGTGCCAGCAGCACAGGGGCAGGGTACGAGCAGTACTTC.

The chain has TRBV6-1 and TRBJ1-2; no definite D call. The CDR3 has 13 residues. V dropped 1 base and J dropped 4 bases, with 7 bases sitting between them. Germline-derived CDR1 and CDR2 are MNHNS and SASEGT. The CDR3 bases are TGTGCCAGCAGTGAAGGAGGGTTCTATGGCTACACCTTC. This codes for CASSEGGFYGYTF.

The chain recombines TRBV15 with TRBJ1-5; tentative D call: TRBD1 (5 bases). Trimming left V 0 bases short and J 1 base short, with 10 bases between. Germline V CDR1 and CDR2: LNHNV, YYDKDF (reference sequence). The length of the CDR3 is 16 residues. CDR3: CATSRDLRTSNQPQHF. The CDR3 region has the DNA TGTGCCACCAGCAGAGATTTAAGGACAAGCAATCAGCCCCAGCATTTT.

Comment on this clone: The conserved phenylalanine or tryptophan normally closing the CDR3 is absent here, so this likely arose from a read error. The V and J genes are TRBV5-6 and TRBJ1-2, with 8 nucleotides matching TRBD1. The CDR3 extends over 14 amino acids. V lost 2 bases to trimming and J lost 7 bases; unmatched junction nucleotides: 7. Germline V lookup: CDR1 SGHDT, CDR2 YYEEEE. CDR3 in amino acids: CASSLVRGRGGYTL. The CDR3 coding sequence is TGTGCCAGCAGCTTAGTCAGGGGGCGCGGTGGCTACACCCTC.

The chain joins TRBV5-1 to TRBJ2-1; D is perhaps TRBD2 (7 bases). Germline CDR1 SGHRS, CDR2 YFSETQ. The CDR3 consists of 15 residues. V shed 4 bases and J shed 2 bases, with 13 bases lying between them. This CDR3 is CASSLEGGTYNEQFF. CDR3 coding DNA: TGCGCCAGCAGCCTGGAGGGGGGGACCTACAATGAGCAGTTCTTC.

The gene calls are TRBV5-5 and TRBJ1-4; unclear D gene. V gave up 4 bases and J gave up 0 bases, with 4 bases separating them. This CDR3 is 13 amino acids long. Germline V gene data show CDR1 as SGHKS and CDR2 as YYEKEE (reference sequence). For the CDR3, the DNA is TGTGCCAGCAGCGCGGCAACTAATGAAAAACTGTTTTTT. Translated: CASSAATNEKLFF.

The chain employs TRBV19 and TRBJ2-5; TRBD1 aligns across 7 bases. Trimming removed 5 bases from V and 2 bases from J; junction bases left unmatched: 5. This CDR3 spans 14 amino acids. The germline V gene encodes CDR1 LNHDA and CDR2 SQIVND (reference sequence). CDR3 residues: CASSVDRAQETQYF. Here the CDR3 DNA reads TGTGCCAGTAGTGTTGACAGGGCACAAGAGACCCAGTACTTC.

This clone was recorded once. The chain recombines TRBV7-9 with TRBJ2-7; the match to TRBD2 covers 10 bases. The CDR3 runs to 16 residues. Germline V gene data show CDR1 as SEHNR and CDR2 as FQNEAQ (reference sequence). The junction had 9 bases not matched to a gene; V was cut back by 5 bases and J by 2 bases. In DNA, the CDR3 is TGTGCCAGCAGCCTATTTAGCGGGGGGTTAACCTACGAGCAGTACTTC. Translating it yields CASSLFSGGLTYEQYF.

This clone was detected once. This chain connects TRBV5-1 to TRBJ2-7, with D tentatively TRBD1 (5 bases). The CDR3 length is 12 residues. The V end lost 5 bases, the J end lost 4 bases, and 10 bases lay between the germline ends. Germline CDR1 reads SGHRS; CDR2 reads YFSETQ. The CDR3 here is CASRGEGYEQYF. CDR3 bases: TGCGCCAGCAGAGGGGAAGGATACGAGCAGTACTTC. The variable domain in full, with the rest retrieved from reference TRBV5-1 and TRBJ2-7, is KAGVTQTPRYLIKTRGQQVTLSCSPISGHRSVSWYQQTPGQGLQFLFEYFSETQRNKGNFPGRFSGRQFSNSRSEMNVSTLELGDSALYLCASRGEGYEQYFGPGTRLTVT.

This clone has only a few counts. Other DNA sequences in this sample translate to the same CDR3. V gene TRBV9 combines with J gene TRBJ2-2; possibly TRBD1 for D (5 bases). Trimming shortened V by 3 bases and J by 4 bases, and 10 bases separated the two germline ends. The CDR3 loop spans 14 amino acids. The V gene's germline CDR1 is SGDLS and CDR2 YYNGEE. In DNA, the CDR3 is TGTGCCAGCAGCGCCACAGGATTCACCGGGGAGCTGTTTTTT. The encoded protein is CASSATGFTGELFF.

There are a few counts of this clone. The genes are TRBV5-6 and TRBJ2-7, with D tentatively TRBD1 (6 bases). Trimming took off 2 bases at V and 0 bases at J, with 9 bases between the two ends. Germline values: CDR1 SGHDT, CDR2 YYEEEE. The CDR3 has 14 residues. The CDR3 sequence is CASSLRDISYEQYF. CDR3 coding DNA: TGTGCCAGCAGCTTAAGGGACATCTCCTACGAGCAGTACTTC. Full variable domain (missing parts from reference TRBV5-6 and TRBJ2-7): DAGVTQSPTHLIKTRGQQVTLRCSPKSGHDTVSWYQQALGQGPQFIFQYYEEEERQRGNFPDRFSGHQFPNYSSELNVNALLLGDSALYLCASSLRDISYEQYFGPGTRLTVT.

The chain is built from TRBV10-3 and TRBJ2-7; 14 bases map to TRBD2. CDR1 and CDR2 (germline): ENHRY, SYGVKD. The CDR3 consists of 16 residues. The V and J ends lost 0 bases and 3 bases, in that order; junction bases with no gene match: 1. The CDR3, as DNA: TGTGCCATCAGTGAGTCAGGGACTAGCGGGGGCTACGAGCAGTACTTC. This sequence encodes CAISESGTSGGYEQYF.

This clone was counted many times. V and J are TRBV6-5 and TRBJ1-1, with 8 positions matching TRBD1. The CDR3 has 15 residues. Germline CDR1 MNHEY, CDR2 SVGAGI. Germline trimming cut 2 bases from V and 4 bases from J; bases unmatched to any gene: 6. CDR3 sequence reads: CASSYTRGRGTEAFF. CDR3 nucleotides: TGTGCCAGCAGTTACACCAGGGGGCGAGGCACTGAAGCTTTCTTT.

The rearrangement uses TRBV5-1 and TRBJ1-1; D gene ambiguous. The CDR3 runs 13 residues. V was pared by 0 bases and J by 6 bases, with 9 bases between. Germline V gene data show CDR1 as SGHRS and CDR2 as YFSETQ. The CDR3 DNA follows: TGCGCCAGCAGCTTGGTTGCAACAGCTGAAGCTTTCTTT. Its translation: CASSLVATAEAFF.

On this clone itself: A much larger clone differs from this one at a single base, so this may be a read error. The CDR3 does not end in the conserved phenylalanine or tryptophan, so this is likely a read error. The sample holds other DNA sequences that translate to the same CDR3. The rearrangement uses TRBV4-3 and TRBJ1-1; TRBD1 might be the D (6 bases). The CDR3 length is 13 residues. CDR1 is LGHNA, CDR2 YSLEER, per germline. V lost 3 bases to trimming and J lost 1 base, with 6 bases between them. As DNA, the CDR3 is TGCGCCAGCAGCCAGGACAGGAACACTGAAGCTTTCGTT. Its protein product is CASSQDRNTEAFV.